These T cell receptor beta chains were read from a single sample in a study of blood T cell repertoires in COVID-19. The data were produced by immunoSEQ multiplex PCR, yet TCRdb's version contains in-frame clones alone and is incomplete. The repertoire includes more than 350,000 clones, around 89% of them detected once, and around 3% sits in the top ten. The sequenced sample was peripheral blood. These receptors originate from a woman under 40 with COVID-19, enrolled during active disease. Each CDR3 is given with its conserved first and last residue. Fields, in order: J gene, clone size, D gene, V gene, CDR3 protein, CDR3 DNA. The D gene is left open where the match is weak. Size is stated for part of the rows, as once, few or many counts, or as a class when the clone is expanded.

j_call: TRBJ2-7; clone_size: .; d_call: TRBD2; v_call: TRBV5-1; cdr3_aa: CASSLAGSGGPSYEQYF; cdr3_nt: TGCGCCAGCAGCTTGGCCGGTAGCGGGGGACCTTCCTACGAGCAGTACTTC
j_call: TRBJ1-5; clone_size: .; d_call: TRBD1; v_call: TRBV6-5; cdr3_aa: CASKPTGIGNQPQHF; cdr3_nt: TGTGCCAGCAAACCGACAGGGATAGGCAATCAGCCCCAGCATTTT
j_call: TRBJ2-1; clone_size: .; d_call: TRBD1; v_call: TRBV5-1; cdr3_aa: CASLQQGSPYNEQFF; cdr3_nt: TGCGCCAGCTTACAACAGGGGTCGCCCTACAATGAGCAGTTCTTC
j_call: TRBJ1-4; clone_size: .; d_call: .; v_call: TRBV7-2; cdr3_aa: CASSPGSSREKLFF; cdr3_nt: TGTGCCAGCAGCCCCGGGTCCTCAAGGGAAAAACTGTTTTTT
j_call: TRBJ2-5; clone_size: .; d_call: .; v_call: TRBV6-2/TRBV6-3; cdr3_aa: CASSYPPETQYF; cdr3_nt: TGTGCCAGCAGTTACCCTCCAGAGACCCAGTACTTC
j_call: TRBJ2-4; clone_size: .; d_call: TRBD1; v_call: TRBV6-6; cdr3_aa: CASIYGTGRDIQYF; cdr3_nt: TGTGCCAGTATCTACGGGACAGGGAGGGACATTCAGTACTTC
j_call: TRBJ2-7; clone_size: once; d_call: TRBD1; v_call: TRBV28; cdr3_aa: CASSSTGTGGPYEQYF; cdr3_nt: TGTGCCAGCAGTTCGACCGGGACAGGGGGGCCCTACGAGCAGTACTTC
j_call: TRBJ1-3; clone_size: .; d_call: TRBD1; v_call: TRBV14; cdr3_aa: CASSQVGYRGSGNTIYF; cdr3_nt: TGTGCCAGCAGCCAAGTTGGGTACAGGGGCTCTGGAAACACCATATATTTT
j_call: TRBJ1-2; clone_size: .; d_call: .; v_call: TRBV12-5; cdr3_aa: CASGLDSFNYGYTF; cdr3_nt: TGTGCTAGTGGTTTGGACAGTTTTAACTATGGCTACACCTTC
j_call: TRBJ2-3; clone_size: .; d_call: TRBD2; v_call: TRBV6-4; cdr3_aa: CASSLGGTSGTDTQYF; cdr3_nt: TGTGCCAGCAGCCTGGGGGGGACTAGCGGCACAGATACGCAGTATTTT
j_call: TRBJ2-1; clone_size: .; d_call: .; v_call: TRBV11-2; cdr3_aa: CASSGPWPLDRTEQFF; cdr3_nt: TGTGCCAGCAGCGGCCCCTGGCCCCTTGACAGAACCGAGCAGTTCTTC
j_call: TRBJ1-2; clone_size: .; d_call: TRBD1; v_call: TRBV6-6; cdr3_aa: CASRPGTGWLMSYGYTF; cdr3_nt: TGTGCCAGCCGTCCCGGGACAGGGTGGTTAATGAGCTATGGCTACACCTTC
j_call: TRBJ2-2; clone_size: .; d_call: TRBD1; v_call: TRBV28; cdr3_aa: CASSFSPGTGATGELFF; cdr3_nt: TGTGCCAGCAGTTTTTCCCCCGGAACAGGGGCCACCGGGGAGCTGTTTTTT
j_call: TRBJ1-2; clone_size: once; d_call: .; v_call: TRBV5-1; cdr3_aa: CATKLGSRGEGYTF; cdr3_nt: TGCGCCACCAAGCTTGGAAGCAGGGGAGAAGGCTACACCTTC
j_call: TRBJ2-5; clone_size: once; d_call: TRBD2; v_call: TRBV7-6; cdr3_aa: CASSSPGASGLQETQYF; cdr3_nt: TGTGCCAGCAGCTCCCCTGGAGCTAGCGGGCTCCAAGAGACCCAGTACTTC
j_call: TRBJ2-1; clone_size: .; d_call: .; v_call: TRBV9; cdr3_aa: CASSVVGRSSYNEQFF; cdr3_nt: TGTGCCAGCAGCGTAGTAGGAAGGAGCTCCTACAATGAGCAGTTCTTC